This T cell receptor beta chain was identified during a study of blood T cell repertoires in COVID-19. TCRdb's table, derived via immunoSEQ multiplex PCR, lists solely in-frame clones and lacks some. The profile shows tens of thousands of clones, around 90% of them singletons. Germline V gene sequence: CDR1 SGHRS, CDR2 YFSETQ. CDR3 length: 16 amino acids. The ends lost 2 bases at V and 1 base at J; junction bases unmatched: 8. Sequences were obtained from peripheral blood. The sequence was collected from a man aged 50 to 59 with active COVID-19. The rearrangement links TRBV5-1 to TRBJ2-7; 8 positions match TRBD2. The DNA of the CDR3 is TGCGCCAGCAGCTTTGGTTCTAGCGGGCATTCCTACGAGCAGTACTTC. It codes for CASSFGSSGHSYEQYF. The full variable domain, its missing parts supplied by reference TRBV5-1 and TRBJ2-7, is KAGVTQTPRYLIKTRGQQVTLSCSPISGHRSVSWYQQTPGQGLQFLFEYFSETQRNKGNFPGRFSGRQFSNSRSEMNVSTLELGDSALYLCASSFGSSGHSYEQYFGPGTRLTVT.